This T cell receptor (beta chain) was documented in a study of blood T cell repertoires in COVID-19. Overall study: COVID-19 samples from acute and convalescent phases originated in the United States, Italy and Spain. The analysed material was cDNA or gDNA that came from T cells, B-cell-depleted T cells, or PBMCs.

In the authors' methods: Estimation of nucleated cell counts relied on the amplification of reference gene primers. Clones were read by immunoSEQ multiplex PCR, and TCRdb kept only the in-frame ones, dropping some. V and J calls and clone size come straight from that table; D and trimming were deduced from the DNA. The data hold 200,000 to 250,000 clones, with 65% to 90% observed a single time. Germline assignment: CDR1 MNHNY and CDR2 SVGAGI (reference sequence). V trimming: 0 bases; J trimming: 9 bases; junction bases outside the gene matches: 8. The CDR3 extends over 16 amino acids. The J gene is TRBJ1-6, the V gene TRBV6-6; 7 bases are shared with TRBD1. This TCR came from a woman in her 50s with acute or convalescent COVID-19. Sequenced sample: peripheral blood. The CDR3 reads CASSYSETGVGSPLHF. The CDR3 region has the DNA TGTGCCAGCAGTTACTCGGAAACAGGGGTGGGTTCACCCCTCCACTTT.